The clone carrying this T cell receptor (beta chain) was counted many times. The data belong to a study of spatial heterogeneity in lung cancer. TCRdb fed the 5' RACE reads into MiXCR, producing one record per CDR3 protein. Here the sample spans approximately 50,000 distinct CDR3 sequences, around 6.7% being singletons. Time point indicated: blood at routine non-recurrence follow-up after resection. Tumor, nontumor lung or frozen PBMC supplied whole RNA that was sequenced unsorted. This CDR3 region has 13 residues. CDR1 and CDR2 (germline): SGHVS, FNYEAQ. Trimming stripped 5 bases from V and 1 base from J, with 8 bases between.

Sequencing used PBMCs, obtained at follow-up. The chain uses TRBV7-6 and TRBJ2-5; D is unclear. This sequence was found in a female donor with early-stage non-small cell lung cancer. CDR3 loop: CASSRGRQETQYF. CDR3 sequence (DNA): TGTGCCAGCAGCAGAGGTCGCCAAGAGACCCAGTACTTC.